This T cell receptor beta chain was obtained from a study of blood T cell repertoires in COVID-19 (dated by TCRdb to the early 2020s). Background on the whole study: The collaborator samples originated in the United States, Italy and Spain and spanned the acute and convalescent phases of COVID-19. The prospective study material was composed of cDNA or gDNA derived from T cells, B-cell-depleted T cells, or PBMCs. A freely available public database, intended as a resource for researchers studying the immune response to SARS-CoV-2, is where the repertoires were released. A de-identified subject ID, COVID-19 status, age in years and sex were almost always included in the sample metadata. The dataset comprised deeply sampled blood TCRbeta repertoires from subjects exposed to, actively infected with, or recovered from COVID-19. The samples were drawn from two sources: the first 160 participants of the ongoing ImmuneRACE study, and some 1,300 subjects contributed by 6 global collaborators. Where available, HLA class I and class II types were obtained from metadata supplied by the sample provider rather than from assay-based typing.

About this clone: The specificity of this receptor is unknown. No base qualities exist here, and no much larger clone lies one base off it.

The immunoSEQ Assay, a bias-controlled multiplex PCR, was used to amplify TCRbeta CDR3 regions from genomic DNA. Under the source paper's analysis protocol: The number of nucleated cells in each sample was estimated by amplification of reference gene primers within the assay. Sequence reads were collapsed and filtered to measure the absolute abundance of every unique TCRbeta CDR3 rearrangement. For each sample, productive Simpson clonality was calculated by taking the square root of Simpson's diversity index across productive rearrangements. As stored in TCRdb, this immuneACCESS dataset retains in-frame rearrangements with V and J assigned. A fraction of the clones does not appear; measured against another copy, unresolved V genes explain less than half of the discrepancy, and the remainder lacks a known reason. The V and J calls and clone size are taken from that table; D and trimming were inferred from the DNA. The sample table contains fewer than 200,000 clones; only one count was recorded for roughly 85% of them. Clones ranked in the top ten supply about 4.6% of the sample.

What the work shows at the level of the full study, not this receptor alone: How much clinical and demographic metadata was included differed by source and by participant, and the metadata was provided uncurated.

Participants in the prospective study were enrolled through a virtual design, were aged 18 to 89 years, and lived in some 24 United States geographic areas. To assign participants to cohorts, the prospective study relied on clinical history that participants themselves reported in a screening survey and a study questionnaire. Recovered participants in ImmuneRACE Cohort 3 were defined as having two consecutive negative NP/OP PCR tests, clearance from a healthcare professional, or resolution of symptoms. In the prospective study, whole blood, serum and a nasopharyngeal or oropharyngeal swab were collected from each participant by mobile phlebotomists. Additional blood draws and questionnaires over a 2-month period could optionally be provided by prospective study participants. Prospective study blood samples were shipped either frozen or at room temperature before DNA extraction. Relative to germline, V is 8 bases shorter and J is 5 bases shorter, with 18 bases between their ends. From its cysteine to its phenylalanine, the CDR3 spans 14 amino acids. Only the CDR3 DNA is retained, 42 bases long and in frame from the first base. Looking up the germline V gene yields CDR1 MRHNA and CDR2 SNTAGT.

The chain uses TRBV6-4 and TRBJ1-2; the D gene is unclear. This sequence originates from a woman in her fifties or sixties who had recovered from COVID-19. Sequenced material: PBMCs or T cells enriched from blood (not recorded which). The nucleotide sequence is TGTGCCAGCGTTTTTCGGGAAGCAAGGTATGGCTACACCTTC. Its amino acids are CASVFREARYGYTF.